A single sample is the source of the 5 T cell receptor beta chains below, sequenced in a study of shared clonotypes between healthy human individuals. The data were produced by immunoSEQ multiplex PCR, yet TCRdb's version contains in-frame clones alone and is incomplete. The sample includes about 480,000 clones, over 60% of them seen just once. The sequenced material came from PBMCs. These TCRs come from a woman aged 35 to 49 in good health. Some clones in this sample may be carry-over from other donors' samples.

The CDR3 region has the DNA TGTGCCAGCAGTTACAGACAGGGAGGGATGCACACCTTC. Its protein is CASSYRQGGMHTF. The gene calls are TRBV6-5 and TRBJ1-2, with 7 bases matching TRBD1. CDR1 is MNHEY and CDR2 is SVGAGI in the germline V gene. The V segment lost 2 bases and the J segment 12 bases; nucleotides outside the gene matches: 9. This CDR3 is built from 13 residues.

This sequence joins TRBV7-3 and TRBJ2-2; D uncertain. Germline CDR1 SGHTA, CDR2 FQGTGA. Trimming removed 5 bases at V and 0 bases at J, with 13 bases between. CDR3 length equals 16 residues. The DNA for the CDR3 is TGTGCCAGCAGCCCCCAGCCGACCCCGAACACCGGGGAGCTGTTTTTT. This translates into CASSPQPTPNTGELFF. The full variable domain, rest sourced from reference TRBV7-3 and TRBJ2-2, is GAGVSQTPSNKVTEKGKYVELRCDPISGHTALYWYRQSLGQGPEFLIYFQGTGAADDSGLPNDRFFAVRPEGSVSTLKIQRTERGDSAVYLCASSPQPTPNTGELFFGEGSRLTVL.

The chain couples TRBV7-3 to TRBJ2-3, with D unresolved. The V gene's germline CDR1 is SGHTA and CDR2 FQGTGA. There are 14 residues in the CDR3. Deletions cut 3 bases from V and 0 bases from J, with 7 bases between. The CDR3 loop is CASSFGPSTDTQYF. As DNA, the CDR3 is TGTGCCAGCAGCTTCGGCCCTAGCACAGATACGCAGTATTTT.

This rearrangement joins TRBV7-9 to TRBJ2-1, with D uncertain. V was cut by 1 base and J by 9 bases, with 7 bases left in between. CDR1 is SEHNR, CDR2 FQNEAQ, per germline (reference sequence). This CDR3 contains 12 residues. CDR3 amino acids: CASSLVGVEQFF. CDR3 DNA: TGTGCCAGCAGCTTAGTCGGCGTTGAGCAGTTCTTC.

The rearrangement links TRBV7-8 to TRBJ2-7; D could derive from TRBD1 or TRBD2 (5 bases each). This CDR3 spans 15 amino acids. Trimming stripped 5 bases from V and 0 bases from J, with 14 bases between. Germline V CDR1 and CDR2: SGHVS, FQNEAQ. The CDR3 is CASSISTGASYEQYF. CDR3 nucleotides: TGTGCCAGCAGCATTTCCACCGGGGCCTCCTACGAGCAGTACTTC.